The source of this T cell receptor beta chain is a study of CD4 T cells in relation to SARS-CoV-2 and coronaviruses (dated by TCRdb to the early 2020s). In the study overall: A median age of around 38 years, with a range of roughly 21 to 75 years, was recorded for the full convalescent cohort of around 12 patients. The Adaptive Biotechnologies TCR-sequencing kit was used to sequence samples from a few pre-COVID donors and the naive versus memory experiments, whereas other data were Illumina-based. Shared crossreactive spike epitopes were mapped to their HLA restriction using patient-derived lymphoblastoid cell lines. At the level of individual TCR clonotypes, the study evaluated whether memory CD4+ T cells crossreact between the spike proteins of SARS-CoV-2 and those of common cold coronaviruses. A different, Illumina-based TCR-beta assay was used to sequence expansion assays from other donors in the study. Among the approximately 12 convalescent patients, 8 males and 4 females were included, and two of the subjects were Hispanic.

To separate naive from memory CD4+ T cells, cryopreserved PBMCs first underwent CD4 enrichment and then EasySep naive CD4+ T cell enrichment. PBMCs were isolated from leukapheresis product or whole blood by Ficoll-Paque PLUS gradient centrifugation. PBMCs were either cryopreserved at -140°C or used fresh in the expansion assay. The QIAamp Micro DNA Kit was used to extract genomic DNA from the CD4+ T cells. Uncultured naive and memory CD4+ T cell DNA received deep-resolution immunoSEQ TCR-beta sequencing. Concerning the study's data processing: Preprocessing removed nonproductive sequences and CDR3s not starting with C, not ending with F or W, or shorter than 7 amino acids. Cultured and uncultured naive and memory CD4+ repertoires were searched for previously identified spike- and CEF-reactive CDR3s. After three terminal residues were trimmed from each end, CDR3 homology was quantified as pairwise Levenshtein distance using the stringdist R package. Drawn from immuneACCESS, this table holds only the in-frame rearrangements with V and J called that TCRdb kept. Clones are partly lost; checked studies trace under half to an unresolved V gene and leave the rest unexplained. V and J calls and clone size come straight from that table; D and trimming were deduced from the DNA. This sample holds 35,000 to 40,000 clones; around 87% were observed only once. The top ten constitute roughly 9% of the sample.

Comment on this clone: Its antigen is still unknown. There are no base qualities to consult, and no much larger clone falls within one base.

Results and caveats for the whole study, not just this receptor: No donor contributed both pre-pandemic and post-infection samples, which limited tracing the source of pre-existing responses. Because the crossreactivity analysis focused on spike protein, crossreactivity against other viral proteins was not assessed. Small numbers of patients and of tested TCRs were a limitation of the study. Crossreactive clones showed significantly weaker SARS-CoV-2-driven expansion than monoreactive clones, consistent with antigenic imprinting. Naive versus memory sequencing indicated that memory recall responses, rather than primary responses primed during culture, are detected by the assay. Memory CD4+ clonotypes crossrecognizing SARS-CoV-2 and at least one common cold coronavirus spike were found in around three fifths of donors.

Trimming leaves V shorter by 7 bases and J shorter by 5 bases, with the junction holding 5 bases beyond the gene matches. The CDR3 runs 13 residues from the cysteine to the phenylalanine. Only the CDR3 region is kept as DNA, spanning 39 bases read in frame from base 1. Based on the germline V gene, the CDR1 and CDR2 sequences are SGHAT and FQNNGV. Sample: memory CD4+ T cells from PBMCs. This sample's cell subset or site label indicates: memory (non-naive) CD4+ T cells. The clonotype comes from an adult with COVID-19. This chain is built from TRBV11-2 and TRBJ2-5; a stretch of 9 junction bases matches TRBD2. The nucleotide sequence reads as follows: TGTGCCAGCACGCGGGGGGGCAGTGAGACCCAGTACTTC. Translation gives CASTRGGSETQYF.